The entry that follows covers one T cell receptor beta chain sequence. Its antigen is currently not known. The sample holds no much larger clone one base away, and base qualities are not on file. Other nucleotide sequences in the sample specify the same CDR3. The donors were healthy, HIV-negative adults who had no recently reported acute infections or vaccinations. All donors were Caucasian adults living in Nashville, Tennessee, USA. Magnetic negative selection was used to enrich CD4+ T cells, after which naive cells were positively selected on CD45RA and the negative fraction became the memory subset. After blood collection by leukapheresis, PBMCs were isolated using Ficoll-Histopaque density gradient centrifugation and then cryopreserved in the vapor phase of liquid nitrogen. Analytical flow cytometry was used to check the purity and quantity of every magnetically sorted T cell population. Genomic DNA was isolated from each sorted fraction and quantified by UV absorbance on a Nanodrop 2000c.

Using the deep immunoSEQ assay, TCR CDR3 regions were amplified from genomic DNA by multiplex PCR. Extracted genomic DNA from each cell subset was spread evenly across all wells of several immunoSEQ 96-well plates, with each plate serving as a replicate. For sorted subsets, about 200 ng genomic DNA, equal to 25,000 to 35,000 T cell genomes, was loaded into each replicate PCR. Purified libraries were quantified with a Qubit 3.0 fluorometer, sized on a Bioanalyzer 2100, and re-quantified with the KAPA Library Quantification kit. A separate single-read 150-cycle Illumina NextSeq 550 flow cell was used to sequence each immunoSEQ 96-well plate. The authors' analysis ran thus. Because only junctional sequences without quality scores were contained in the immunoSEQ output, filtering matching that applied to full-length reads could not be performed. Sequences were annotated with PyIR, a Python wrapper for IgBLAST v1.9, using IMGT germline references to assign V/J genes and CDR3. Reads with weak V/J assignments (E-value above 1e-6), missing CDR3, stop codons, out-of-frame junctions, or ambiguous translated residues were removed. A V3J clonotype was defined by an identical inferred V gene, J gene, and CDR3 amino acid sequence. To compute the percentage overlap between repertoires, the number of shared unique clonotypes was divided by the size of the smaller repertoire. Richness of each repertoire was evaluated using RTK rarefaction, the Chao1 estimator, and Recon v2.1 estimates of unobserved clonotypes. For all TCRbeta clonotypes obtained by the gDNA method from a few donors, generation probabilities were computed with OLGA. Imported from immuneACCESS, the table was reduced by TCRdb to in-frame sequences with V and J called. These copies leave out some clones; in studies compared against another copy, an unresolved V gene accounts for under half, and the cause of the remainder is not known. The DNA gave D and trimming, while V, J and clone size come from that table. The sample table holds fewer than 3 million clones, of which under 95% were seen once. Roughly 0.34% of the sample rests with the top ten.

The sample comes from a study of shared clonotypes between healthy human individuals (dated by TCRdb to the early 2020s). Turning to the overall study: A couple of women and three men aged 18 to 49 years were included in the cohort. Per donor, three plates each were used for CD4 naive and CD4 memory, two for CD8 naive, and one for CD8 memory. To estimate repertoire size and how much clonotypes are shared between individuals, the study performed deep sequencing of blood TCR repertoires from roughly five healthy adults. Different laboratories and diverse techniques were used to prepare libraries and sequence TCR repertoires, to increase sequencing depth and limit assay-specific biases. Between about 0.85 and 10 billion PBMCs per donor were obtained by leukapheresis. General conclusions and limits of the study: Across a few donors, roughly 5% of naive CD4, 3% to 3.5% of naive CD8, 2.3% of memory CD4, and roughly 0.41% of memory CD8 clonotypes were shared. Even with the large sequencing depth, rarefaction of the sorted-subset datasets indicated that sequencing was incomplete. Based on pairwise subsampling, the degree of clonotype sharing among donors was expected to be affected by sequencing depth. Sampling was limited to blood, and TCR repertoires in tissue likely differ from TCR repertoires in blood. Because the study included a small number of donors, the genetic and exposure-history diversity represented was limited. Compared with non-shared clonotypes, clonotypes shared by all four sorted-subset donors had higher generation probabilities. Naive subsets generally had larger estimated clonotype richness than memory subsets.

Specimen: naive CD4+ T cells from PBMCs. This sample's cell subset or site label indicates: CD45RA+ positively selected. This receptor was taken from a man younger than 35 in good health. Some clones in this sample may be carry-over from other donors' samples.

The CDR3 is CASSLGGRYNEQFF. The sequence in DNA is TGCGCCAGCAGCTTAGGCGGGAGATACAATGAGCAGTTCTTC. The sequence is built from TRBV5-1 and TRBJ2-1; 7 bases in the middle match TRBD2. From V the trimming removes 2 bases and from J it removes 4 bases, while the gene matches leave 3 bases of the junction unaccounted for. The germline V gene gives CDR1 as SGHRS and CDR2 as YFSETQ. The CDR3 runs 14 amino acids, cysteine and phenylalanine included. Left in the record is the CDR3 DNA by itself, 42 bases read in frame from the first base.